The rows below give T cell receptor beta chains drawn from one sample of a study of blood T cell repertoires in COVID-19. Profiling relied on immunoSEQ multiplex PCR, and the TCRdb table lists in-frame clones only, not all of them. The sample gives 100,000 or so clones, about 86% of which show up once; less than 3.5% is in the top ten. Sequencing input: PBMCs or T cells enriched from blood (not recorded which). The receptors shown here come from a woman aged 45-65 years who had recovered from COVID-19. CDR3s include the opening cysteine and the closing phenylalanine or tryptophan. The D gene is left open where the match is weak. Where a row states a size, it is once, few, many or the class of an expanded clone; other rows omit it.

j_call v_call d_call clone_size cdr3_nt cdr3_aa
TRBJ1-4 TRBV5-4 NA NA TGTGCCAGCAGCTCGGGACTTAATGAAAAACTGTTTTTT CASSSGLNEKLFF
TRBJ2-5 TRBV28 NA NA TGTGCCAGCAGTTTAGGAGGAGAGGAGACCCAGTACTTC CASSLGGEETQYF
TRBJ2-3 TRBV6-1 NA NA TGTGCCAGCAGTGAAGGAAGCGCGAATACGCAGTATTTT CASSEGSANTQYF
TRBJ2-3 TRBV29-1 NA NA TGCAGCGTGGACGGAGGGGCCCCATCAGATACGCAGTATTTT CSVDGGAPSDTQYF
TRBJ2-3 TRBV9 TRBD2 NA TGTGCCAGCAGGTCAACACTAGCGGGGGGCACAGATACGCAGTATTTT CASRSTLAGGTDTQYF
TRBJ2-3 TRBV4-1 NA NA TGCGCCAGCAGCCAAGATCCCCCTGGTCCAAGGGGTACGCAGTATTTT CASSQDPPGPRGTQYF
TRBJ1-2 TRBV12-3/TRBV12-4 NA NA TGTGCCAGCAGTCCCCGGGGGGACTATGGCTACACCTTC CASSPRGDYGYTF
TRBJ2-7 TRBV5-1 NA NA TGCGCCAGCAGCTTGGACAGGGCCGAGCAGTACTTC CASSLDRAEQYF
TRBJ2-3 TRBV19 NA NA TGTGCCAGTAGTATAGGGACAGCGTACACAGATACGCAGTATTTT CASSIGTAYTDTQYF
TRBJ2-7 TRBV3-1/TRBV3-2 NA NA TGTGCCAGCAGCCAAGCAGGGCTTTCCTACGAGCAGTACTTC CASSQAGLSYEQYF
TRBJ1-1 TRBV30 TRBD1 NA TGTGCCTGGAGTGCCCACAGGGGAAGGGACACTGAAGCTTTCTTT CAWSAHRGRDTEAFF
TRBJ1-1 TRBV7-8 TRBD1 NA TGTGCCAGCAGCTCAAGGGACAGGGGGACCACTGAAGCTTTCTTT CASSSRDRGTTEAFF
TRBJ1-1 TRBV5-1 NA NA TGCGCCAGCAGTGAAACTCCTATTACTGAAGCTTTCTTT CASSETPITEAFF
TRBJ1-2 TRBV7-9 NA NA TGTGCCAGCAGCTTAGGGGCAGGAGCGGACTATGGCTACACCTTC CASSLGAGADYGYTF
TRBJ2-3 TRBV6-5 NA NA TGTGCCAGCAGCCAAACCGGGGATACGCAGTATTTT CASSQTGDTQYF
TRBJ1-6 TRBV5-1 NA many TGCGCCAGCAGCGACTCGACAGAGAGCTCCTATAATTCACCCCTCCACTTT CASSDSTESSYNSPLHF
TRBJ2-3 TRBV5-4 TRBD2 NA TGTGCCAGCAGCCCTAGCGGGGGGACAGATACGCAGTATTTT CASSPSGGTDTQYF
TRBJ2-4 TRBV9 TRBD2 NA TGTGCCAGCAGCGTAGGGCTAGCGGGGGGGCCCGGAAACATTCAGTACTTC CASSVGLAGGPGNIQYF
TRBJ1-6 TRBV19 NA NA TGTGCCAGTAGTAGGACAGATAATAATTCACCCCTCCACTTT CASSRTDNNSPLHF
TRBJ2-3 TRBV27 NA NA TGTGCCAGCAGTTCCCTGAAGGGCGGGGACCGCACAGATACGCAGTATTTT CASSSLKGGDRTDTQYF
TRBJ2-3 TRBV9 NA NA TGTGCCAGCAGCGGGGCTATGGGTGATACGCAGTATTTT CASSGAMGDTQYF
TRBJ2-7 TRBV28 TRBD1 NA TGTGCCACCACAACAGGGGCTTCCTACGAGCAGTACTTC CATTTGASYEQYF
TRBJ2-7 TRBV5-1 NA NA TGCGCCAGCAGCTTGGGGCCCACCGAGCAGTACTTC CASSLGPTEQYF
TRBJ1-6 TRBV6-1 NA few TGTGCCAGCAGTGAAGGGCAGTGGGCCGGCGTGTCCTATAATTCACCCCTCCACTTT CASSEGQWAGVSYNSPLHF
TRBJ1-1 TRBV28 NA NA TGTGCCAGCAGCCCCCCGGGTACTGAAGCTTTCTTT CASSPPGTEAFF
TRBJ1-1 TRBV6-4 NA NA TGTGCCAGCAGCGCGACAGAAGTGAACACTGAAGCTTTCTTT CASSATEVNTEAFF
TRBJ2-7 TRBV13 TRBD1 NA TGTGCCAGCAGCGGAGGACAGGGGTCGCCCTACGAGCAGTACTTC CASSGGQGSPYEQYF
TRBJ1-4 TRBV28 NA NA TGTGCCAGCAGTTTCCTAAGGAGTCCCCGGCACGAAAAACTGTTTTTT CASSFLRSPRHEKLFF
TRBJ2-1 TRBV3-1/TRBV3-2 TRBD2 NA TGTGCCAGCAGTCCAGCCGGGACTAGTGAGGAGGATGAGCAGTTCTTC CASSPAGTSEEDEQFF
TRBJ1-5 TRBV19 NA once TGTGCCAGTACTGACGGAGGGCGGGATCAGCCCCAGCATTTT CASTDGGRDQPQHF
TRBJ2-1 TRBV13 TRBD1 NA TGTGCCAGCAGCCTGGGACAGGGCGCCTACAATGAGCAGTTCTTC CASSLGQGAYNEQFF
TRBJ1-1 TRBV3-1/TRBV3-2 NA NA TGTGCCAGCAGCCAAAACGGGAGGGACACTGAAGCTTTCTTT CASSQNGRDTEAFF
TRBJ1-3 TRBV4-2 TRBD1 NA TGTGCCAGCAGCCCACTGGGAGGAGGCTTACAGGGGAACACCATATATTTT CASSPLGGGLQGNTIYF
TRBJ1-4 TRBV3-1/TRBV3-2 NA NA TGTGCCAGCAGCCGGCAGTCCTCTAATGAAAAACTGTTTTTT CASSRQSSNEKLFF
TRBJ1-4 TRBV27 TRBD1 few TGTGCCAGCAGTCCTCCCCCTCGGAGGGGGCGCGTCGCTAATGAAAAACTGTTTTTT CASSPPPRRGRVANEKLFF
TRBJ2-5 TRBV5-4 TRBD2 once TGTGCCAGCAGCTTGGCGGCTAGCGGGTTCCGGGAGACCCAGTACTTC CASSLAASGFRETQYF
TRBJ1-1 TRBV7-8 NA NA TGTGCCAGCAGCTTCGACGGGTACACTGAAGCTTTCTTT CASSFDGYTEAFF
TRBJ2-1 TRBV27 TRBD2 NA TGTGCCAGCAGTCCCCCATCTAAGCGGGGTCTCAATGAGCAGTTCTTC CASSPPSKRGLNEQFF
TRBJ2-7 TRBV27 TRBD2 NA TGTGCCAGCAGCCCCGGGACTAGCGGGACCTTCTACGAGCAGTACTTC CASSPGTSGTFYEQYF
TRBJ2-1 TRBV6-5 NA once TGTGCCAGCAGTCCCACGATCACCCGAGCACAGTTCTTC CASSPTITRAQFF
TRBJ2-7 TRBV4-1 NA NA TGCGCCAGCAGCCAAGCTCCTGTGGCAGAAGACTACGAGCAGTACTTC CASSQAPVAEDYEQYF